The T cell receptor (beta chain) under discussion was sequenced for a study of blood T cells in healthy people across ages. Study-wide points: Roughly linearly, TCR beta diversity per million T cells fell as age increased.

Primed by a sample-barcoded 5' primer and a J-beta primer mix, a second PCR proceeded for about 6 to 12 cycles. One entry per CDR3 protein, called by TCRdb with MiXCR from the 5' RACE reads. The sample has roughly 800,000 distinct CDR3 sequences, around 25% seen once. The V gene's germline CDR1 is SGHRS and CDR2 YFSETQ. The CDR3 covers 15 residues. Trimming stripped 2 bases from V and 1 base from J, with 9 bases between. This clonotype has only a few counts. Its target is unknown. These records were also assigned to another study, of T cells of mothers and their children.

This chain connects TRBV5-1 to TRBJ2-2; no clear D. Sequencing input: blood. The sequence derives from a boy younger than 18 in good health. The CDR3 nucleotides are TGCGCCAGCAGCTTTTCGAGCGAGAACACCGGGGAGCTGTTTTTT. Translation: CASSFSSENTGELFF. The whole variable domain, remainder taken from reference TRBV5-1 and TRBJ2-2, is KAGVTQTPRYLIKTRGQQVTLSCSPISGHRSVSWYQQTPGQGLQFLFEYFSETQRNKGNFPGRFSGRQFSNSRSEMNVSTLELGDSALYLCASSFSSENTGELFFGEGSRLTVL.